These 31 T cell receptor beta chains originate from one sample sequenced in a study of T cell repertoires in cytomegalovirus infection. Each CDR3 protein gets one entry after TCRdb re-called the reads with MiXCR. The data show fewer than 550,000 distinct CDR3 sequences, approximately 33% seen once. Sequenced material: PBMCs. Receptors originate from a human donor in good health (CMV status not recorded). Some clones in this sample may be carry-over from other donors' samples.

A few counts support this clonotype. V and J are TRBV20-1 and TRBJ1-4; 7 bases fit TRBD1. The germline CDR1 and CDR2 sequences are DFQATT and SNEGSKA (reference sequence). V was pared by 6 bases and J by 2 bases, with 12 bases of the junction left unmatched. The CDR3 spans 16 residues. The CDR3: CSAPSSHRGTNEKLFF. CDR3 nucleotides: TGCAGTGCCCCCTCTTCCCACAGGGGTACTAATGAAAAACTGTTTTTT.

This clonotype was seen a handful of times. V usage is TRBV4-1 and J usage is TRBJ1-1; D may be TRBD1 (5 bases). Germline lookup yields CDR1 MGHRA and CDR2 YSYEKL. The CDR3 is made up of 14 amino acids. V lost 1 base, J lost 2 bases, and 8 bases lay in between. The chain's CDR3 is CASSQVGANTEAFF. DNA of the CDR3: TGCGCCAGCAGCCAAGTCGGGGCAAACACTGAAGCTTTCTTT.

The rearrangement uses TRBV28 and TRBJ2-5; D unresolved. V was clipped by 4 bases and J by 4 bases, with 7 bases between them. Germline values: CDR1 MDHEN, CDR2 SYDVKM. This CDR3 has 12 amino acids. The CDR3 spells CASSSVRETQYF. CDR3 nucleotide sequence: TGTGCCAGCAGTTCAGTCCGAGAGACCCAGTACTTC.

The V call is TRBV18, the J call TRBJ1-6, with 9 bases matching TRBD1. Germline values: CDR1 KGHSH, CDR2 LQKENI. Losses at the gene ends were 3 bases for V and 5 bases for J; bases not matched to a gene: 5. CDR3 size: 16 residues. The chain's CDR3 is CASSPRDRVDNSPLHF. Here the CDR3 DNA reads TGTGCCAGCTCACCCCGGGACAGGGTTGATAATTCACCCCTCCACTTT.

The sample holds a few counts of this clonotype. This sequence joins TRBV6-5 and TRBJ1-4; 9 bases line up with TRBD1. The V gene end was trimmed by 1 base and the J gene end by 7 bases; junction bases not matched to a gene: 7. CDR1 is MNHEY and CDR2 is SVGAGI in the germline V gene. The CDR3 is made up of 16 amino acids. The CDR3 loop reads CASSYYLQGAGEKLFF. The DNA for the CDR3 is TGTGCCAGCAGTTACTACTTACAGGGGGCCGGTGAAAAACTGTTTTTT.

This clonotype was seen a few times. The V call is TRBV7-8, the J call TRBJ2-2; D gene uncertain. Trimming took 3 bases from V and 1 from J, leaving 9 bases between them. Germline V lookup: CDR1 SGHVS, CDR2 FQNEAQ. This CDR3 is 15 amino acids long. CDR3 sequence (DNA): TGTGCCAGCAGCTTTAAGTCCGGGAACACCGGGGAGCTGTTTTTT. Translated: CASSFKSGNTGELFF.

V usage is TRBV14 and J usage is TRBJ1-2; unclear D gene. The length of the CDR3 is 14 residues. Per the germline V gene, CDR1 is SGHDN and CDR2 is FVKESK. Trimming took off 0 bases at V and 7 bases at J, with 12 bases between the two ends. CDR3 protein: CASSQDSGRGGYTF. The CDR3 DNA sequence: TGTGCCAGCAGCCAAGATAGCGGGCGGGGTGGCTACACCTTC.

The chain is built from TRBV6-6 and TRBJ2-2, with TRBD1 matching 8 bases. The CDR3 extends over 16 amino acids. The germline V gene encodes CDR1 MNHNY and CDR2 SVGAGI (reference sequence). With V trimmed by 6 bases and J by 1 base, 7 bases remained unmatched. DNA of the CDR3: TGTGCCAGCAGCGGACAGGGAAGGAGGAACACCGGGGAGCTGTTTTTT. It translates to CASSGQGRRNTGELFF.

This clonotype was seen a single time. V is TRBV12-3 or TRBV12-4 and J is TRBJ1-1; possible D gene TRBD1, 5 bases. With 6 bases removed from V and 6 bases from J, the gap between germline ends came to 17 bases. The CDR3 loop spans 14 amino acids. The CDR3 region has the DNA TGTGCCAGCAGGGGGGGAGTCCGGTCGGCTGAAGCTTTCTTT. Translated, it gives CASRGGVRSAEAFF.

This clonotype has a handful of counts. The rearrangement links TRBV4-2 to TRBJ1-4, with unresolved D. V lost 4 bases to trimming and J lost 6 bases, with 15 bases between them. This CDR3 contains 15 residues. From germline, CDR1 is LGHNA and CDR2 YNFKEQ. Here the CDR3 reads CASSPSDGSDEKLFF. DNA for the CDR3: TGTGCCAGCAGCCCGTCGGACGGATCGGATGAAAAACTGTTTTTT.

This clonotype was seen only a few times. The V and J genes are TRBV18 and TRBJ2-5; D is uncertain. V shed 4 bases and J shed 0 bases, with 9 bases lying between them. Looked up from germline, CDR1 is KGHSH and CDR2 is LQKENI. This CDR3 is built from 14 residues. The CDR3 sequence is CASSLKNYQETQYF. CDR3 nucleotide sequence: TGTGCCAGCTCACTCAAGAATTACCAAGAGACCCAGTACTTC.

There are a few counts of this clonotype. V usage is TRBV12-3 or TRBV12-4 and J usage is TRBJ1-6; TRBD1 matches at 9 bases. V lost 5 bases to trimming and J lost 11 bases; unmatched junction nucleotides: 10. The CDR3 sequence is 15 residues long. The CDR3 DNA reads TGTGCCAGCAGTCCCGGGACAGGGAACGGGACACCCCTCCACTTT. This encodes CASSPGTGNGTPLHF.

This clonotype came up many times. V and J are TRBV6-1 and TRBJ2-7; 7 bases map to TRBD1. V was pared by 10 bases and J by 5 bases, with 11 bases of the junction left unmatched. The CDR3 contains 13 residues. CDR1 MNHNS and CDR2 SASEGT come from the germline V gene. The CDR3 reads CATRFGQAHEQYF. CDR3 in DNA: TGTGCCACCCGGTTTGGACAGGCCCACGAGCAGTACTTC.

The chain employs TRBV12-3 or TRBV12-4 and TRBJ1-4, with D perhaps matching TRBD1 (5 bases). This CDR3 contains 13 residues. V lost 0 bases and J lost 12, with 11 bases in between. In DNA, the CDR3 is TGTGCCAGCAGTTTAGCGCACAGAGGGGAACTGTTTTTT. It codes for CASSLAHRGELFF.

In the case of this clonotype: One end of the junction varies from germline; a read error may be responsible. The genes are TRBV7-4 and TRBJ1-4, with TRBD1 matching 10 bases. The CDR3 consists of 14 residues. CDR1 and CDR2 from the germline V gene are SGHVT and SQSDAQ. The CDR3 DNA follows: TGTGCCAGCAGCTCGACAGGGGGCCTGGAAAAACTGTGTTTT. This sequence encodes CASSSTGGLEKLCF.

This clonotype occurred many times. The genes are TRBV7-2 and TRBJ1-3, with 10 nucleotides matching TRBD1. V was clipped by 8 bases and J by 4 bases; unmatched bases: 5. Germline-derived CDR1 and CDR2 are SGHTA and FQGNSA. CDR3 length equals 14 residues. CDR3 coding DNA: TGTGCCAGCCGACAGGGGGCTTCGGGAAACACCATATATTTT. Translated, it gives CASRQGASGNTIYF.

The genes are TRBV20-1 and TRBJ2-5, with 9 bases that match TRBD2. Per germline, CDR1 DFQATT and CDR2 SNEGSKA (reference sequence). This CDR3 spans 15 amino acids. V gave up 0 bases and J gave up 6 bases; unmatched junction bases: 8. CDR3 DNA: TGCAGTGCTAGAGAAGGGTCTAGCGGGGTAAAGACCCAGTACTTC. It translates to CSAREGSSGVKTQYF.

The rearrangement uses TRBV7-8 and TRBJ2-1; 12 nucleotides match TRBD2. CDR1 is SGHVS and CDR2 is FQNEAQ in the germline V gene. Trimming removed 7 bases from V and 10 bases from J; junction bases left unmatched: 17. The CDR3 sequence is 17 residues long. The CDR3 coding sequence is TGTGCCAGCATGATCAATGCCGGTACTAGCGGGGGGCCCGAGCAGTTCTTC. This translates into CASMINAGTSGGPEQFF.

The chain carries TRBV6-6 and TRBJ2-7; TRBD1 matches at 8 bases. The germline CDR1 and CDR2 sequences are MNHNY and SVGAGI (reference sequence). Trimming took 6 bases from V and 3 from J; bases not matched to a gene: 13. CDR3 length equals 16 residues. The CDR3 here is CASRRPGTGSLYEQYF. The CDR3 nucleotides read TGTGCCAGCAGAAGGCCCGGGACAGGATCACTCTACGAGCAGTACTTC.

This chain's CDR3 is CASSLDGEVNQPQHF. The CDR3 coding sequence is TGTGCCAGCAGCTTAGACGGTGAGGTGAATCAGCCCCAGCATTTT. This chain uses TRBV7-9 with TRBJ1-5; no reliable D call. Trimming removed 1 base from V and 4 bases from J, with 11 bases in between. The germline gives CDR1 SEHNR, CDR2 FQNEAQ (reference sequence). The CDR3 runs to 15 residues.

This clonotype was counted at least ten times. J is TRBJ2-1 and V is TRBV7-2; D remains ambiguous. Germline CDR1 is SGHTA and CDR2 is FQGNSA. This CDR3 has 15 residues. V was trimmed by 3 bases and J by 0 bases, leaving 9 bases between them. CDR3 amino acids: CASSFRDNSYNEQFF. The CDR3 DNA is TGTGCCAGCAGCTTCCGCGACAACTCCTACAATGAGCAGTTCTTC.

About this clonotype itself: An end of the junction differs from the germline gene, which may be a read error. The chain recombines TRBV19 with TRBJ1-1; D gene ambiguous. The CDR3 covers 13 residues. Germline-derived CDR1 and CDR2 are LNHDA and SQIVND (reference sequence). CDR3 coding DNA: TGTGCCAGTAGTATATCATACAAGGCTGAAGCTTTGTTT. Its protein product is CASSISYKAEALF. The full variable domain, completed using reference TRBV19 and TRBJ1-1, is DGGITQSPKYLFRKEGQNVTLSCEQNLNHDAMYWYRQDPGQGLRLIYYSQIVNDFQKGDIAEGYSVSREKKESFPLTVTSAQKNPTAFYLCASSISYKAEALFGQGTRLTVV.

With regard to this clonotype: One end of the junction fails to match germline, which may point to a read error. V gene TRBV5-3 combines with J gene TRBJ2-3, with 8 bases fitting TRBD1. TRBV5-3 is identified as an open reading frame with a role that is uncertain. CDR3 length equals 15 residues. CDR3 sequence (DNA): TGTGCCAGCAGCTTGGATCAGGGGGCGGCAGATACGCAGTATTTT. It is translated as CASSLDQGAADTQYF.

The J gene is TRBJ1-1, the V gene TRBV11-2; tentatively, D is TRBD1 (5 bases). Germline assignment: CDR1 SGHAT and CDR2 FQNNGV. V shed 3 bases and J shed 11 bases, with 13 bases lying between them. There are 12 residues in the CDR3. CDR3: CASSFTPTVAFF. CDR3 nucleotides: TGTGCCAGCAGCTTTACCCCGACAGTGGCTTTCTTT.

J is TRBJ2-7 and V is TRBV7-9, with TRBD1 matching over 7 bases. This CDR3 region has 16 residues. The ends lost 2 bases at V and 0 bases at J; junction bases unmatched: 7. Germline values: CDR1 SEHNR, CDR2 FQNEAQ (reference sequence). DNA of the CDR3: TGTGCCAGCAGCTTAAGGACAGGCCGGTCCTCCTACGAGCAGTACTTC. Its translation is CASSLRTGRSSYEQYF.

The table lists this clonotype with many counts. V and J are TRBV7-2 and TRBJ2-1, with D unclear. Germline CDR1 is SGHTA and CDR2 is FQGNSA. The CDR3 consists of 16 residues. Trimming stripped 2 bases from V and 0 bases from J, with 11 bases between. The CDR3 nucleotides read TGTGCCAGCAGCTTATTCGTGGGGAACTCCTACAATGAGCAGTTCTTC. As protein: CASSLFVGNSYNEQFF.

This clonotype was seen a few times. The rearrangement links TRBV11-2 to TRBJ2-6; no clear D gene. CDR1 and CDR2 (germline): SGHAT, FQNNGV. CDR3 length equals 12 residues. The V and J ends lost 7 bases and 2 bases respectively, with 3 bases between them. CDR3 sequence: CASTPGANVLTF. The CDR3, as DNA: TGTGCCAGCACTCCTGGGGCCAACGTCCTGACTTTC. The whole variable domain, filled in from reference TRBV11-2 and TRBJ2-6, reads EAGVAQSPRYKIIEKRQSVAFWCNPISGHATLYWYQQILGQGPKLLIQFQNNGVVDDSQLPKDRFSAERLKGVDSTLKIQPAKLEDSAVYLCASTPGANVLTFGAGSRLTVL.

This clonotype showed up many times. CDR3 residues: CASGGEGYTDTQYF. CDR3 sequence (DNA): TGTGCCAGCGGCGGGGAAGGGTACACAGATACGCAGTATTTT. This sequence joins TRBV5-5 and TRBJ2-3, with TRBD2 as a possible D gene (6 bases). In germline, CDR1 is SGHKS, CDR2 YYEKEE (reference sequence). The ends were cut back, 7 bases at V and 2 bases at J, with 14 bases in the middle. The CDR3 length is 14 residues.

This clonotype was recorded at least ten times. The CDR3 spells CASSLDSRGTGTEAFF. Written as DNA, the CDR3 is TGTGCCAGCAGCTTAGATAGCCGAGGGACGGGGACTGAAGCTTTCTTT. This rearrangement joins TRBV7-2 to TRBJ1-1, with D possibly being TRBD1 (5 bases). From germline, CDR1 is SGHTA and CDR2 FQGNSA. V was trimmed by 1 base and J by 5 bases, leaving 17 bases between them. The length of the CDR3 is 16 residues.

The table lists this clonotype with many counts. CDR3 protein: CASSHRQGALNEQFF. DNA for the CDR3: TGTGCCAGCAGCCACAGACAGGGGGCCCTCAATGAGCAGTTCTTC. The V gene is TRBV7-9, the J gene TRBJ2-1; 10 bases agree with TRBD1. This CDR3 has 15 amino acids. The V gene's germline CDR1 is SEHNR and CDR2 FQNEAQ (reference sequence). Losses at the gene ends were 5 bases for V and 6 bases for J; bases not matched to a gene: 7. The full variable domain, its missing parts supplied by reference TRBV7-9 and TRBJ2-1, is DTGVSQNPRHKITKRGQNVTFRCDPISEHNRLYWYRQTLGQGPEFLTYFQNEAQLEKSRLLSDRFSAERPKGSFSTLEIQRTEQGDSAMYLCASSHRQGALNEQFFGPGTRLTVL.

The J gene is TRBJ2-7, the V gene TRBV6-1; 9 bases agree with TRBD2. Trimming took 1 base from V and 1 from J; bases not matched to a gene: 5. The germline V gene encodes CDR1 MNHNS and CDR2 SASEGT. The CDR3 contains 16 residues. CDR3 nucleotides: TGTGCCAGCAGTGAAGGGGCTAGCGGGAAATCCTACGAGCAGTACTTC. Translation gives CASSEGASGKSYEQYF.